Listed below are T cell receptor beta chains from one sample, sequenced in a study of blood T cell repertoires in COVID-19. Produced via immunoSEQ multiplex PCR; TCRdb's table is partial and in-frame only. The sample lists a few hundred thousand clones; about 91% were seen once. Material for sequencing was peripheral blood. These receptors came from a woman in her thirties or forties who had recovered from COVID-19. Both conserved end residues are part of each CDR3. A D gene is named only where the DNA matches it firmly. Not all rows give a size; the values are once, few, many and, for expanded clones, a class.

d_call,v_call,clone_size,j_call,cdr3_nt,cdr3_aa
TRBD1,TRBV4-3,-,TRBJ1-1,TGCGCCAGCAGCCAGACAGGGGTGAACACTGAAGCTTTCTTT,CASSQTGVNTEAFF
TRBD2,TRBV19,-,TRBJ2-1,TGTGCCAGTAGGGATAGTAGCGGGAGAGCCAATGAGCAGTTCTTC,CASRDSSGRANEQFF
TRBD1,TRBV4-1,-,TRBJ1-2,TGCGCCAGCAGCCCCCACTCAGGGGGCTCTGGCTACACCTTC,CASSPHSGGSGYTF
-,TRBV2,-,TRBJ1-5,TGTGCCAGCGGCGAACAGGGTCAACTTAGCAATCAGCCCCAGCATTTT,CASGEQGQLSNQPQHF
TRBD1,TRBV13,-,TRBJ2-4,TGTGCCAGCAGCTTAGAGGGACAGGGAGACCGCCAGATCCTAATAGCCAAAAACATTCAGTACTTC,CASSLEGQGDRQILIAKNIQYF
-,TRBV7-9,once,TRBJ1-2,TGTGCCAGCAGCTTAACCGGCACGGGGGAGCGGTTTTCCTATGGCTACACCTTC,CASSLTGTGERFSYGYTF
-,TRBV7-9,-,TRBJ2-3,TGTGCCAGCAGCTTCTTGGCGGGGAGCACAGATACGCAGTATTTT,CASSFLAGSTDTQYF
-,TRBV12-3/TRBV12-4,-,TRBJ2-3,TGTGCCCAGGCCCGAAGCACAGATACGCAGTATTTT,CAQARSTDTQYF
-,TRBV2,-,TRBJ2-1,TGTGCCAGCAGTGATGGACGGGGAGACAATGAGCAGTTCTTC,CASSDGRGDNEQFF
-,TRBV2,-,TRBJ1-1,TGTGCCAGCGACGGACAGCTTGAAGCTTTCTTT,CASDGQLEAFF
-,TRBV18,-,TRBJ2-7,TGTGCCAGCTCACCACTACGAGGGCCCGAGCAGTACTTC,CASSPLRGPEQYF
-,TRBV7-3,-,TRBJ1-1,TGTGCCAGCAGCTTGAGGATGAACACTGAAGCTTTCTTT,CASSLRMNTEAFF
TRBD1,TRBV7-9,-,TRBJ1-1,TGTGCCATCTACAGGGGGCACACTGAAGCTTTCTTT,CAIYRGHTEAFF
-,TRBV30,-,TRBJ1-2,TGTGCCTGGAGTTCAAGTCGTGGCACTAACTATGGCTACACCTTC,CAWSSSRGTNYGYTF
TRBD1,TRBV5-5,-,TRBJ1-2,TGTGCCTCCCAGGACAGGGCCTTATTCGCGCGTGGCTACACCTTC,CASQDRALFARGYTF
-,TRBV5-1,-,TRBJ1-6,TGCGCCAGCAGCTTGGGACCGGGAACTAATTCACCCCTCCACTTT,CASSLGPGTNSPLHF
-,TRBV11-2,-,TRBJ1-4,TGTGCCAGCAGCCCCCTCTTGAATGAAAAACTGTTTTTT,CASSPLLNEKLFF